A selection of T cell receptor beta chains follows, all from one sample in a study of blood T cells in healthy people across ages. TCRdb ran MiXCR on the 5' RACE reads and lists one entry per CDR3 protein. The sample has 1.5 million or so distinct CDR3 sequences, around 39% seen once. The material sequenced was blood. All receptors derive from a woman aged 18-29 years in good health. CDR3s include the opening cysteine and the closing phenylalanine or tryptophan. The D gene is left open where the match is weak. The listing skips clone size in some rows; elsewhere it reads once, few, many or a size class.

>TRBJ1-2|few|14|TRBV12-3/TRBV12-4|TRBD1
TGTGCCAGCAATCCCGGGACAGGACGGTATGGCTACACCTTC
CASNPGTGRYGYTF
>TRBJ2-1|NA|21|TRBV5-1|TRBD2
TGCGCCAGCAGATCCGGGACTAGCGGGCGGCGCTCCGATTTCTCCTACAATGAGCAGTTCTTC
CASRSGTSGRRSDFSYNEQFF
>TRBJ1-2|NA|14|TRBV7-2|NA
TGTGCCAGCAGCGTAGAGGTAGCTAACTATGGCTACACCTTC
CASSVEVANYGYTF
>TRBJ1-1|NA|14|TRBV7-9|TRBD1
TGTGCCAGCAGCTGGGACAGCCTAATGACTGAAGCTTTCTTT
CASSWDSLMTEAFF
>TRBJ2-1|NA|16|TRBV12-3/TRBV12-4|NA
TGTGCCAGCAGCCCCAGGGTGGGAGCCCTCTACAATGAGCAGTTCTTC
CASSPRVGALYNEQFF
>TRBJ2-1|NA|15|TRBV9|TRBD1
TGTGCCAGCAGCACGACGGGACAGTCCTACAATGAGCAGTTCTTC
CASSTTGQSYNEQFF
>TRBJ2-1|NA|17|TRBV14|TRBD2
TGTGCCAGCAGCCACGCTTCTAGCGGGAGAATCCACAATGAGCAGTTCTTC
CASSHASSGRIHNEQFF
>TRBJ1-6|NA|16|TRBV30|NA
TGTGCCTGGCTCCCCCCAGGGAGCTCCTATAATTCACCCCTCCACTTT
CAWLPPGSSYNSPLHF
>TRBJ1-2|few|13|TRBV12-3/TRBV12-4|NA
TGTGCCAGCAGTCCCCGGGAGTTAGATGGCTACACCTTC
CASSPRELDGYTF
>TRBJ1-1|NA|15|TRBV3-1|NA
TGTGCCAGCAGCCAAGCGGGGGGGGCGAACACTGAAGCTTTCTTT
CASSQAGGANTEAFF
>TRBJ2-1|NA|14|TRBV5-1|NA
TGCGCCAGCAGCACCGGACGAGCCCAAGAGACCCAGTTCTTC
CASSTGRAQETQFF
>TRBJ2-1|NA|14|TRBV5-6|NA
TGTGCCAGCAGCAAAACGGTTTCCTACAATGAGCAGTTCTTC
CASSKTVSYNEQFF
>TRBJ2-6|NA|15|TRBV7-3|NA
TGTGCCAGCAGCTTCCCCACGGGTGGGGCCAACGTCCTGACTTTC
CASSFPTGGANVLTF
>TRBJ2-1|few|13|TRBV9|NA
TGTGCCAGCAGTGAAGATGACTACTCTGAGCAGTTCTTC
CASSEDDYSEQFF
>TRBJ2-1|NA|10|TRBV12-3/TRBV12-4|NA
TGTGCCAGCAGTCAGACAAGACAGTTCTTC
CASSQTRQFF
>TRBJ1-4|NA|13|TRBV20-1|NA
TGCAGTGCAAGAGGACACCCCTATGAAAAACTGTTTTTT
CSARGHPYEKLFF
>TRBJ2-7|NA|12|TRBV12-3/TRBV12-4|NA
TGTGCCAGCAGTACTAGCTGGGGTGAGCAGTACTTC
CASSTSWGEQYF